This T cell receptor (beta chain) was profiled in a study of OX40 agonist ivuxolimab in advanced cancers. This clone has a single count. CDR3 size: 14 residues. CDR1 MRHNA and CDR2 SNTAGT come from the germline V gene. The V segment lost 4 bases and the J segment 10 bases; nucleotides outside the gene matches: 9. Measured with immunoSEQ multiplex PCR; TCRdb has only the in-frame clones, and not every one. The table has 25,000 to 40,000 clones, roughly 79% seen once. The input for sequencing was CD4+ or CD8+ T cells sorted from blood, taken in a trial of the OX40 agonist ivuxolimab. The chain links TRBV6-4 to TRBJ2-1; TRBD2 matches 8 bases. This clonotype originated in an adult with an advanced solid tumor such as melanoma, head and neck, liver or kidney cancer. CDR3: CASSVTSGLSEQFF. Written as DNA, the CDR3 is TGTGCCAGCAGTGTTACTAGCGGCCTTTCCGAGCAGTTCTTC.